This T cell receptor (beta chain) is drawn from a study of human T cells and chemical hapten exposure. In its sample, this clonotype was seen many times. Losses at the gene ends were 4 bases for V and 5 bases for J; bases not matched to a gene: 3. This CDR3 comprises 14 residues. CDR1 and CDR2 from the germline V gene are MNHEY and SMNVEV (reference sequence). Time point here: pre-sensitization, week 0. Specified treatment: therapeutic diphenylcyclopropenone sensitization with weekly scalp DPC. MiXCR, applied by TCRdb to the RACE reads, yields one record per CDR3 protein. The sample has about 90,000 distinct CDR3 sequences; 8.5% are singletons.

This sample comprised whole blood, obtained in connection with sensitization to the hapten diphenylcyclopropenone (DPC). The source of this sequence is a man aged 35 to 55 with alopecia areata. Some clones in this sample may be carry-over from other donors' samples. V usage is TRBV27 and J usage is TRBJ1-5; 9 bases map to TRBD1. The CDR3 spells CASSSTGGYQPQHF. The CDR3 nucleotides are TGTGCCAGCAGTTCCACAGGGGGCTATCAGCCCCAGCATTTT.